The 14 T cell receptor beta chains listed next were all sequenced from one sample in a study of blood T cell repertoires in COVID-19. The table came from immunoSEQ multiplex PCR; TCRdb's copy has only in-frame clones and leaves some out. The repertoire consists of 300,000 to 350,000 clones, with 85% to 90% occurring once and the leading ten covering around 0.92%. Sequencing used PBMCs or T cells enriched from blood (not recorded which). Receptors originate from a woman under 40 who had been exposed to COVID-19.

The chain employs TRBV30 and TRBJ1-1; TRBD1 might be the D (6 bases). The germline V gene encodes CDR1 GTSNPN and CDR2 SVGIG (reference sequence). The CDR3 is made up of 11 amino acids. Deletions cut 0 bases from V and 7 bases from J, with 6 bases between. In nucleotides, the CDR3 is TGTGCCTGGAGTGTAGGGGGTGAAGCTTTCTTT. It encodes CAWSVGGEAFF.

The chain links TRBV4-1 to TRBJ2-7; 9 nucleotides align to TRBD2. V was pared by 1 base and J by 4 bases, with 5 bases of the junction left unmatched. Germline-derived CDR1 and CDR2 are MGHRA and YSYEKL. CDR3 size: 15 residues. CDR3 protein: CASSQGGTSSYEQYF. In DNA form, the CDR3 reads TGCGCCAGCAGCCAAGGTGGGACTAGCTCGTACGAGCAGTACTTC.

This clone showed up just once. The CDR3 DNA sequence: TGTGCCAGCAGTCCCCCAGGTCTTTATACCTACAATGAGCAGTTCTTC. Its translation is CASSPPGLYTYNEQFF. The V call is TRBV28, the J call TRBJ2-1; D is uncertain. The germline gives CDR1 MDHEN, CDR2 SYDVKM. This CDR3 has 16 residues. Trimming took 5 bases from V and 2 from J, leaving 16 bases between them. The full variable domain, its missing parts supplied by reference TRBV28 and TRBJ2-1, is DVKVTQSSRYLVKRTGEKVFLECVQDMDHENMFWYRQDPGLGLRLIYFSYDVKMKEKGDIPEGYSVSREKKERFSLILESASTNQTSMYLCASSPPGLYTYNEQFFGPGTRLTVL.

This clone showed up just once. The CDR3 is CASGPQFSPVSSYNEQFF. The DNA of the CDR3 is TGCGCCAGCGGCCCACAATTTTCCCCCGTAAGCTCCTACAATGAGCAGTTCTTC. The chain uses TRBV5-1 and TRBJ2-1; D ambiguous. Trimming left V 7 bases short and J 0 bases short, with 23 bases between. CDR1 and CDR2 (germline): SGHRS, YFSETQ. This CDR3 has 18 residues.

The CDR3 spells CASGQGLYGYTF. CDR3 nucleotide sequence: TGTGCCAGCGGACAGGGCCTGTATGGCTACACCTTC. The V gene is TRBV28, the J gene TRBJ1-2; 8 bases agree with TRBD1. Germline V gene data show CDR1 as MDHEN and CDR2 as SYDVKM. There are 12 residues in the CDR3. The V and J ends lost 8 bases and 5 bases, in that order; junction bases with no gene match: 4.

The chain uses TRBV9 and TRBJ1-6; 8 bases map to TRBD1. CDR1 is SGDLS and CDR2 is YYNGEE in the germline V gene. The trim removed 4 bases at V and 5 bases at J, leaving 5 bases unmatched. CDR3 length: 15 residues. The CDR3 spells CASSTWTGNNSPLHF. DNA of the CDR3: TGTGCCAGCAGCACCTGGACAGGGAATAATTCACCCCTCCACTTT.

The rearrangement links TRBV10-2 to TRBJ2-7; TRBD2 matches at 8 bases. The CDR3 has 15 residues. V shed 2 bases, J shed 1 base, and the junction held 4 bases outside the gene matches. Germline V gene data show CDR1 as WSHSY and CDR2 as SAAADI. CDR3 sequence (DNA): TGCGCCAGCAGTGAGCCCAGCGGGGGATCCTACGAGCAGTACTTC. The encoded protein is CASSEPSGGSYEQYF.

This clone was counted between two and nine times. This sequence joins TRBV10-3 and TRBJ1-5, with 11 bases that match TRBD1. The CDR3 covers 16 residues. Per the germline V gene, CDR1 is ENHRY and CDR2 is SYGVKD. With V trimmed by 3 bases and J by 7 bases, 8 bases remained unmatched. The CDR3 coding sequence is TGTGCCATCAGTGACCGGGACAGGGGGGAATCGCAGCCCCAGCATTTT. It translates to CAISDRDRGESQPQHF.

The rearrangement joins TRBV28 to TRBJ2-3; 10 bases agree with TRBD1. Germline values: CDR1 MDHEN, CDR2 SYDVKM. The V and J ends lost 5 bases and 0 bases, in that order; junction bases with no gene match: 11. The CDR3 has 18 residues. As DNA, the CDR3 is TGTGCCAGCAGTCCTGGACAGGGGGGGATCGGTAGCACAGATACGCAGTATTTT. Protein sequence: CASSPGQGGIGSTDTQYF.

The chain combines TRBV5-4 with TRBJ2-1; D possibly corresponds to TRBD1 (5 bases). This CDR3 is 15 amino acids long. V lost 4 bases, J lost 3 bases, and 14 bases lay in between. From germline, CDR1 is SGHNT and CDR2 YYREEE (reference sequence). CDR3 bases: TGTGCCAGCAGCCTCCAAAGGGGCCACTACAATGAGCAGTTCTTC. It codes for CASSLQRGHYNEQFF.

This clone was found a few times. The chain has TRBV19 and TRBJ1-1; D possibly corresponds to TRBD1 (6 bases). There are 17 residues in the CDR3. Germline values: CDR1 LNHDA, CDR2 SQIVND (reference sequence). Trimming stripped 1 base from V and 5 bases from J, with 20 bases between. DNA of the CDR3: TGTGCCAGTAGTATAGTCACAGGGCTCCGACGAGGTACTGAAGCTTTCTTT. Protein: CASSIVTGLRRGTEAFF.

The rearrangement links TRBV4-1 to TRBJ1-2; tentative D call: TRBD1 (5 bases). The CDR3 spans 17 residues. Trimming stripped 1 base from V and 7 bases from J, with 22 bases between. Germline CDR1 MGHRA, CDR2 YSYEKL. This chain's CDR3 is CASSQGPGGGVETGYTF. CDR3 nucleotide sequence: TGCGCCAGCAGCCAAGGTCCTGGGGGAGGGGTAGAGACTGGCTACACCTTC.

The chain carries TRBV29-1 and TRBJ1-1; TRBD1 agrees at 7 bases. V gave up 0 bases and J gave up 6 bases; unmatched junction bases: 4. The CDR3 has 13 amino acids. Germline assignment: CDR1 SQVTM and CDR2 ANQGSEA. CDR3 coding DNA: TGCAGCGTTGAAGAAAGGGGGCGGGCTGAAGCTTTCTTT. As protein: CSVEERGRAEAFF.

V gene TRBV19 combines with J gene TRBJ2-1; TRBD2 matches 12 bases. V lost 5 bases and J lost 10; bases outside the gene matches: 12. The CDR3 contains 16 residues. Per germline, CDR1 LNHDA and CDR2 SQIVND (reference sequence). The CDR3 nucleotides are TGTGCCAGTAGTTCCGCGCTAGCGGGAGGGCTGGAGGAGCAGTTCTTC. Its translation: CASSSALAGGLEEQFF.